Listed below are T cell receptor beta chains from one sample, sequenced in a study of blood T cell repertoires in COVID-19. Assay: immunoSEQ multiplex PCR; the TCRdb copy retains only in-frame clones and omits some. The profile covers about 51,000 clones, with 75% to 90% appearing a single time and around 1.2% taken by the ten largest. The sample consisted of peripheral blood. These receptors were obtained from a man in his fifties or sixties with acute or convalescent COVID-19. CDR3s include the opening cysteine and the closing phenylalanine or tryptophan.

V gene	J gene	CDR3 protein
TRBV15	TRBJ2-1	CATSRVNRVSDEQFF
TRBV6-5	TRBJ2-5	CASRRDRVGQETQYF
TRBV7-8	TRBJ1-1	CASSPTPVGMTGQSGTEAFF
TRBV29-1	TRBJ2-3	CSVGGSKDTQYF
TRBV6-2/TRBV6-3	TRBJ2-1	CASSPLGLASSYEQFF
TRBV3-1/TRBV3-2	TRBJ2-6	CASSQAGLALSGANVLTF
TRBV27	TRBJ2-1	CASSLVGGVRHEQFF
TRBV7-2	TRBJ2-1	CASSLVSGGTYNEQFF
TRBV21-1	TRBJ1-5	CASSKLVGETGKSNQPQHF
TRBV19	TRBJ1-2	CASTIGTFGGGYTF
TRBV5-1	TRBJ2-6	CASSVQGGTGANVLTF
TRBV27	TRBJ1-5	CASSLDRASQPQHF
TRBV6-6	TRBJ1-2	CASSYRQNNYGYTF
TRBV19	TRBJ1-1	CATKPDRLNTEAFF
TRBV4-2	TRBJ2-5	CASSQGASGGKETQYF
TRBV7-3	TRBJ1-5	CASRGGAVNQPQHF
TRBV25-1	TRBJ2-7	CASSEYVGGHYYEQYF
TRBV11-3	TRBJ2-7	CASSLGAQGSYEQYF
TRBV11-3	TRBJ2-3	CASSWEAGGLDTQYF
TRBV7-2	TRBJ2-5	CASTKGGLAGRETQYF
TRBV10-3	TRBJ2-1	CAISDGSRGNEQFF
TRBV7-9	TRBJ2-7	CASSFGVYEQYF
TRBV11-3	TRBJ2-1	CASSSETSSYNEQFF
TRBV20-1	TRBJ1-2	CSASMDSTNYGYTF
TRBV7-3	TRBJ2-7	CASSEGVSGEQYF
TRBV6-6	TRBJ1-5	CASRDTGSQHF
TRBV28	TRBJ2-3	CASLAGGAGDTQYF
TRBV7-9	TRBJ1-4	CASSPPGQGGEKLFF
TRBV14	TRBJ1-6	CASSQELGQGLDSPLHF
TRBV5-1	TRBJ1-1	CATSDSLFTEAFF
TRBV4-2	TRBJ1-1	CASSPRAETRFEAFF
TRBV10-2	TRBJ2-5	CASSGSWGETQYF
TRBV28	TRBJ1-2	CASRSGTNYGYTF
TRBV2	TRBJ2-1	CASSETSGIANEQFF